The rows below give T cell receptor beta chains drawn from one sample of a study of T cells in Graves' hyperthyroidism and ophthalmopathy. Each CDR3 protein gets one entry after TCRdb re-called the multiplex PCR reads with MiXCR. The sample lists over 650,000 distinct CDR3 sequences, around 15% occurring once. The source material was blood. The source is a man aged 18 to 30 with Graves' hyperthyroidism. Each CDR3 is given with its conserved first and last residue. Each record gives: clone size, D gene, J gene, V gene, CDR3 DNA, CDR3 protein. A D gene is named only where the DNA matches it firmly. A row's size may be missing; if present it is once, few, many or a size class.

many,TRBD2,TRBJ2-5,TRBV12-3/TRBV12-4,TGTGCCAGCAGTTTATGGGTAGCGGGACCGCAAGAGACCCAGTACTTC,CASSLWVAGPQETQYF
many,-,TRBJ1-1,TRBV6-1,TGTGCCAGCAGTGTACCCGGTGAAGCTTTCTTT,CASSVPGEAFF
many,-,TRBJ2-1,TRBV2,TGTGCCAGCAGTGAAGGAGCAAGGTCATCTTACAATGAGCAGTTCTTC,CASSEGARSSYNEQFF
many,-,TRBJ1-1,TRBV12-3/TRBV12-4,TGTGCCAGCAGGGGGATGGAGGGGAACACTGAAGCTTTCTTT,CASRGMEGNTEAFF
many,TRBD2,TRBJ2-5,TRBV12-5,TGTGCTAGTGCCACAGGACGAAGCGGGAGTGGTGAGACCCAGTACTTC,CASATGRSGSGETQYF
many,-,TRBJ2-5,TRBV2,TGTGCCAGCAGTAAGGGTGAGACCCAGTACTTC,CASSKGETQYF
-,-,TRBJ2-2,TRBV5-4,TGTGCCAGCAGCTTGAGGGGGGCGCAGAACGGGGAGCTGTTTTTT,CASSLRGAQNGELFF
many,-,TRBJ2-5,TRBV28,TGTGCCAGCAGTTTATCCCGGGCGCGGGGAAGTAGGGAGACCCAGTACTTC,CASSLSRARGSRETQYF
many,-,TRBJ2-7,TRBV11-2,TGTGCCAGCAGCTTATGGGACACCGGCGGCGAGCAGTACTTC,CASSLWDTGGEQYF
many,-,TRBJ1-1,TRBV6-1,TGTGCCAGCAGTCCAGCAGGGAGGACTGAAGCTTTCTTT,CASSPAGRTEAFF
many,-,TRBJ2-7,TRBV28,TGTGCCAGCAGTTTATTGGGGGCCTACGAGCAGTACTTC,CASSLLGAYEQYF
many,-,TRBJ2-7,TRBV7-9,TGTGCCAGCAGCCCCGACCGGTGGTACGAGCAGTACTTC,CASSPDRWYEQYF
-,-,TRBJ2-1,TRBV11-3,TGTGCCAGCAGCCGACTCAGGGGCAATGAGCAGTTCTTC,CASSRLRGNEQFF
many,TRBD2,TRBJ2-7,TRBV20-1,TGCAGTGCCACAAGACTAGCGGAGACCTACGAGCAGTACTTC,CSATRLAETYEQYF
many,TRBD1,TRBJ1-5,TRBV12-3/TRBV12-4,TGTGCCAGCAGCTCAGGACAGGGACAGCCCCAGCATTTT,CASSSGQGQPQHF
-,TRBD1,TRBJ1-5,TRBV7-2,TGTGCCAGCAGCCCTAAAGACAGGGGGGGCAATCAGCCCCAGCATTTT,CASSPKDRGGNQPQHF
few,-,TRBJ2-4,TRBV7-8,TGTGCCAGCAGCAAACGACGAACTTTAAAAAACATTCAGTACTTC,CASSKRRTLKNIQYF
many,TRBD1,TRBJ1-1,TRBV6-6,TGTGCCAGCAGTTACTCGCCAGGGGGTAGCCGTGAAGCTTTCTTT,CASSYSPGGSREAFF
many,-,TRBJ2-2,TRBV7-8,TGTGCCAGCAGCTTAGGGTGGGGGGCCTCGAACACCGGGGAGCTGTTTTTT,CASSLGWGASNTGELFF
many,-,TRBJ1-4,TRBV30,TGTGCCTGGAGTATGTCTTCACCGGGAGGGGGAGAAAAACTGTTTTTT,CAWSMSSPGGGEKLFF
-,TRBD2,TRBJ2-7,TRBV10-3,TGTGCCGTACAGGGCGGGAGGCCGGGGGAGCAGTACTTC,CAVQGGRPGEQYF
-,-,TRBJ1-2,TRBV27,TGTGCCAGCAGTCCCCATCCCTCGGGGGCGCAAGGCTACACCTTC,CASSPHPSGAQGYTF
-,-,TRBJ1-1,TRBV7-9,TGTGCCAGCAAGCAACAGGGGAACACTGAAGCTTTCTTT,CASKQQGNTEAFF
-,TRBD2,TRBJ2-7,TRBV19,TGTGCCAGTAGTATCGAGGGACTAGCGGGAGGCTACTCCTACGAGCAGTACTTC,CASSIEGLAGGYSYEQYF
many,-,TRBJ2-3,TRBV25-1,TGTGCCAGCAGTGATGGTGGACTCTTCACAGATACGCAGTATTTT,CASSDGGLFTDTQYF
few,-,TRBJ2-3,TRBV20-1,TGCAGTGCTACTTCTAGGCGGGGCACAGATACGCAGTATTTT,CSATSRRGTDTQYF
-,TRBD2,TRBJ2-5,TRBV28,TGTGCCAGCAGTTTACCGGGACTAGCGGAACAAGAGACCCAGTACTTC,CASSLPGLAEQETQYF
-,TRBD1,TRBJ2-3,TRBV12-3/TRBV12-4,TGTGCCAGCAGATATCAGGGGGCGGGCACAGATACGCAGTATTTT,CASRYQGAGTDTQYF
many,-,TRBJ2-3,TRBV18,TGTGCCAGCTCACCGAGAGCACTCACAGATACGCAGTATTTT,CASSPRALTDTQYF
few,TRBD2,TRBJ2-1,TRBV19,TGTGCCAGTAGTATAGCTAGCGGGGGGTACAATGAGCAGTTCTTC,CASSIASGGYNEQFF
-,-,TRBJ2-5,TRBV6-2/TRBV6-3,TGTGCCAGCAGTTATGCTCTAGGATTGCAAGAGACCCAGTACTTC,CASSYALGLQETQYF
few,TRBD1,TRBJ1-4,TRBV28,TGTGCCAGCAGGGAGGGGGCGGGTGAAAAACTGTTTTTT,CASREGAGEKLFF
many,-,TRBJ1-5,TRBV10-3,TGTGCCATCAGTGAGTATAGGGGTCAGCCCCAGCATTTT,CAISEYRGQPQHF
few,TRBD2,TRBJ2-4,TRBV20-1,TGCAGTGCCTTAAATAGGGGCGGGAGGCTAGCCAAAAACATTCAGTACTTC,CSALNRGGRLAKNIQYF
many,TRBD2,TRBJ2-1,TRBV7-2,TGTGCCAGCAGTTTTAGCGGGAGGCGGAGGAATGAGCAGTTCTTC,CASSFSGRRRNEQFF
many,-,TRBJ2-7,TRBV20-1,TGCAGTGCTTATCCTCCGGGTCTCTCCTACGAGCAGTACTTC,CSAYPPGLSYEQYF